The source of this TCR beta chain is a study of cytomegalovirus exposure and HLA in healthy donors. The primer mix had 60 Vbeta and 13 Jbeta primers. This table comes from immunoSEQ multiplex PCR, and its TCRdb copy is limited to in-frame clones, with some not included. The table records under 200,000 clones, around 68% of them present only once. This clone occurred a few times. Its antigen is unknown. Study-level results: For cytomegalovirus status, the classifier reportedly gave diagnoses with high specificity and sensitivity. Accurate predictions that matched the HLA-A and HLA-B alleles of most subjects were reportedly made from TCR beta sequences. TCR beta chains numbering roughly 150 were designated cytomegalovirus-associated. A missense variant in DCLRE1C was later tied to TCR beta V- and J-gene trimming.

The junction had 10 bases not matched to a gene; V was cut back by 7 bases and J by 0 bases. The CDR3 is 16 residues long. Germline V lookup: CDR1 LNHDA, CDR2 SQIVND (reference sequence). Input material: PBMCs. The J gene is TRBJ2-7, the V gene TRBV19, with 9 bases aligning to TRBD1. This sequence originates from a man aged 40-49 years in good health and CMV-seronegative. CDR3 region: CASILPPGQGSYEQYF. The CDR3, as DNA: TGTGCCAGTATTCTCCCACCGGGACAGGGCTCCTACGAGCAGTACTTC.